The next 18 T cell receptor beta chains were all read from a single sample in a study of cytomegalovirus exposure and HLA in healthy donors. The primer mix had 60 Vbeta and 13 Jbeta primers. Sequenced by immunoSEQ multiplex PCR; TCRdb stores in-frame clones only, minus some. The sample includes approximately 110,000 clones, about 59% of them seen just once. Sequencing used PBMCs. The receptors shown here come from a man aged 30-40 years in good health and CMV-seropositive.

The chain combines TRBV7-9 with TRBJ2-2, with TRBD2 matching 10 bases. The CDR3 contains 17 residues. V lost 5 bases to trimming and J lost 3 bases; unmatched junction nucleotides: 9. Germline values: CDR1 SEHNR, CDR2 FQNEAQ (reference sequence). CDR3 amino acids: CASSRRGTSGDTGELFF. The CDR3 nucleotides read TGTGCCAGCAGCCGAAGGGGTACTAGCGGGGACACCGGGGAGCTGTTTTTT.

The J gene is TRBJ1-2, the V gene TRBV2; 9 nucleotides align to TRBD1. Germline-derived CDR1 and CDR2 are SNHLY and FYNNEI. J lost 7 bases, V lost 6 bases, and 15 bases had no gene match. CDR3 length: 16 residues. In nucleotides, the CDR3 is TGTGCCAGCAGCTATAATCCGGGACAGGGTGGAAGTGGCTACACCTTC. Translating it yields CASSYNPGQGGSGYTF. Full variable domain (missing parts from reference TRBV2 and TRBJ1-2): EPEVTQTPSHQVTQMGQEVILRCVPISNHLYFYWYRQILGQKVEFLVSFYNNEISEKSEIFDDQFSVERPDGSNFTLKIRSTKLEDSAMYFCASSYNPGQGGSGYTFGSGTRLTVV.

The chain links TRBV5-1 to TRBJ2-5; TRBD2 aligns across 8 bases. After removal of 2 bases from V and 5 bases from J, the junction contained 8 bases not matched to a gene. The germline CDR1 and CDR2 sequences are SGHRS and YFSETQ. The CDR3 runs 15 residues. Written as DNA, the CDR3 is TGCGCCAGCAGCTTATCGACCGGGGGGGTGGAGACCCAGTACTTC. Its translation is CASSLSTGGVETQYF.

The gene calls are TRBV14 and TRBJ1-5; D not certain. From germline, CDR1 is SGHDN and CDR2 FVKESK. This CDR3 contains 13 residues. V lost 6 bases and J 6 bases, leaving 12 bases between the germline ends. The CDR3 here is CASSIVGSQPQHF. CDR3 bases: TGTGCCAGCAGTATTGTAGGGAGTCAGCCCCAGCATTTT.

This CDR3 is CASSYIAGFAGELFF. CDR3 sequence (DNA): TGTGCCAGCAGTTATATAGCGGGGTTCGCCGGGGAGCTGTTTTTT. The chain uses TRBV6-5 and TRBJ2-2; 8 nucleotides align to TRBD2. The V gene end was trimmed by 3 bases and the J gene end by 6 bases; junction bases not matched to a gene: 6. The CDR3 length is 15 residues. Germline CDR1 is MNHEY and CDR2 is SVGAGI.

The J gene is TRBJ1-1, the V gene TRBV11-2; tentative D call: TRBD1 (5 bases). The CDR3 loop spans 14 amino acids. CDR1 is SGHAT, CDR2 FQNNGV, per germline. Between the trimmed V and J ends, which lost 4 bases and 4 bases, there was a span of 13 bases. CDR3 protein: CASSSPRVSTEAFF. In DNA, the CDR3 is TGTGCCAGCAGCTCTCCCAGGGTTAGCACTGAAGCTTTCTTT.

This chain joins TRBV28 and TRBJ2-3, with D possibly TRBD2 on 6 matching bases. The V end lost 5 bases, the J end lost 7 bases, and 16 bases lay between the germline ends. The CDR3 has 14 amino acids. CDR1 and CDR2 from the germline V gene are MDHEN and SYDVKM. CDR3 bases: TGTGCCAGCAGTCCCGTCTGGAGGGAGAATACGCAGTATTTT. Its translation: CASSPVWRENTQYF.

This chain joins TRBV11-2 and TRBJ2-2; no definite D call. The CDR3 spans 17 residues. Germline V gives CDR1 SGHAT, CDR2 FQNNGV. V was clipped by 2 bases and J by 6 bases, with 19 bases between them. The CDR3, as DNA: TGTGCCAGCAGCTTAAATTTAGATTCGTCTTACTCCGGGGAGCTGTTTTTT. Translation: CASSLNLDSSYSGELFF. The entire variable domain, with the rest obtained from reference TRBV11-2 and TRBJ2-2, is as follows: EAGVAQSPRYKIIEKRQSVAFWCNPISGHATLYWYQQILGQGPKLLIQFQNNGVVDDSQLPKDRFSAERLKGVDSTLKIQPAKLEDSAVYLCASSLNLDSSYSGELFFGEGSRLTVL.

The chain uses TRBV11-3 and TRBJ2-7, with 7 bases aligning to TRBD2. With 4 bases clipped from V and 6 bases from J, the junction kept 0 bases outside the gene matches. Germline V gives CDR1 SGHNT, CDR2 YENEEA. This CDR3 is 11 amino acids long. This CDR3 is CASSSSGEQYF. The CDR3, as DNA: TGTGCCAGCAGCTCTAGCGGCGAGCAGTACTTC.

This clone was seen only a few times. The chain uses TRBV9 and TRBJ2-2; 12 bases fit TRBD2. CDR3 length: 16 amino acids. Unmatched junction bases numbered 6, after V lost 4 bases and J lost 5 bases. The germline V gene encodes CDR1 SGDLS and CDR2 YYNGEE. DNA of the CDR3: TGTGCCAGCAGCCCCCGACTAGCGGGGGAAACCGGGGAGCTGTTTTTT. Translating gives CASSPRLAGETGELFF.

V and J are TRBV5-1 and TRBJ2-1; TRBD2 agrees at 10 bases. Germline lookup yields CDR1 SGHRS and CDR2 YFSETQ. Losses at the gene ends were 1 base for V and 9 bases for J; bases not matched to a gene: 7. CDR3 size: 15 residues. In DNA, the CDR3 is TGCGCCAGCAGCTTGAGGCTAGCGGGGGCGGGTGAGCAGTTCTTC. It yields the protein CASSLRLAGAGEQFF.

This sequence joins TRBV9 and TRBJ2-1; D gene uncertain. Germline assignment: CDR1 SGDLS and CDR2 YYNGEE. Trimming cost V 4 bases and J 8 bases, with 13 bases left between them. The CDR3 has 13 residues. The CDR3 sequence is CASSPGYSHEQFF. In DNA, the CDR3 is TGTGCCAGCAGCCCCGGGTATTCCCATGAGCAGTTCTTC.

The rearrangement links TRBV5-1 to TRBJ2-7, with D tentatively TRBD2 (6 bases). Germline CDR1 SGHRS, CDR2 YFSETQ. There are 13 residues in the CDR3. With 0 bases removed from V and 6 bases from J, the gap between germline ends came to 10 bases. CDR3: CASSLAQGGEQYF. The CDR3 coding sequence is TGCGCCAGCAGCTTGGCGCAGGGAGGCGAGCAGTACTTC.

This chain joins TRBV7-9 and TRBJ2-4; 10 bases match TRBD2. Germline trimming cut 4 bases from V and 5 bases from J; bases unmatched to any gene: 5. The CDR3 extends over 15 amino acids. Germline CDR1 SEHNR, CDR2 FQNEAQ (reference sequence). The CDR3 region has the DNA TGTGCCAGCAGCTCTAACGGACTAGCGGAAAACATTCAGTACTTC. This gives the protein CASSSNGLAENIQYF.

This chain links TRBV5-4 with TRBJ1-1, with no clear D. CDR3 length equals 11 residues. Germline CDR1 SGHNT, CDR2 YYREEE (reference sequence). Trimming removed 9 bases from V and 0 bases from J, with 6 bases in between. The CDR3 sequence: CATTVNTEAFF. The CDR3 region has the DNA TGTGCCACCACAGTGAACACTGAAGCTTTCTTT.

This sequence joins TRBV7-3 and TRBJ2-5; no definite D call. The germline V and J ends were trimmed by 3 bases and 2 bases, with 7 bases remaining between them. The CDR3 runs to 13 residues. Germline loops: CDR1 SGHTA, CDR2 FQGTGA. The CDR3 sequence is CASSFGVQETQYF. CDR3 coding DNA: TGTGCCAGCAGCTTCGGAGTTCAAGAGACCCAGTACTTC.

The rearrangement joins TRBV6-6 to TRBJ2-3; the match to TRBD2 covers 8 bases. There are 16 residues in the CDR3. The V gene end was trimmed by 7 bases and the J gene end by 4 bases; junction bases not matched to a gene: 13. Germline V gene lookup returns CDR1 MNHNY and CDR2 SVGAGI (reference sequence). The CDR3 spells CASTSVGSGVADTQYF. CDR3 coding DNA: TGTGCCAGCACCTCCGTGGGTAGCGGGGTTGCAGATACGCAGTATTTT.

The V and J genes are TRBV6-1 and TRBJ1-5, with a weak D call TRBD1 (5 bases). Trimming cost V 7 bases and J 4 bases, with 17 bases left between them. The CDR3 covers 15 residues. Germline V CDR1 and CDR2: MNHNS, SASEGT. The DNA of the CDR3 is TGTGCCAGCAACCAGGTGGGGGGGGGTAATCAGCCCCAGCATTTT. It codes for CASNQVGGGNQPQHF.